The rows below give T cell receptor beta chains drawn from one sample of a study of circulating CD8 cells and anti-PD-1 response in melanoma. TCRdb processed the reads anew with MiXCR; each CDR3 protein has one entry. The data show about 710 distinct CDR3 sequences, with 6.1% seen just once and roughly 7.1% held by the top ten. The starting material was CD8+ T cells from PBMCs, obtained at baseline or after one month of anti-PD-1 therapy (not recorded which). Source of these receptors: a human donor with melanoma. Each CDR3 is given with its conserved first and last residue. The D gene is left open where the match is weak. Part of the rows lack a size; the others show once, few, many or a class for expanded clones.

D	size	V	J	CDR3	DNA
TRBD1	few	TRBV19	TRBJ1-1	CASTRDSVSGAFF	TGTGCCAGCACTCGGGACAGCGTCTCAGGAGCTTTCTTT
.	large	TRBV2	TRBJ2-5	CARKDSVQETQYF	TGTGCCCGTAAGGATAGCGTACAAGAGACCCAGTACTTC
TRBD1	medium-sized	TRBV20-1	TRBJ2-1	CSALDVGTDRFF	TGCAGTGCTTTGGATGTCGGGACAGACCGGTTCTTC
.	.	TRBV5-1	TRBJ2-7	CASSSTRAYEQYF	TGCGCCAGCAGCTCGACTAGGGCCTACGAGCAGTACTTC
TRBD2	.	TRBV27	TRBJ2-7	CASSLRTSGWSVYKQYF	TGTGCCAGCAGTCTCCGGACTAGCGGGTGGTCTGTCTACAAGCAGTACTTC
.	large	TRBV12-3/TRBV12-4	TRBJ2-6	CASRFVSGANVLTF	TGTGCCAGCAGATTTGTCTCTGGGGCCAACGTCCTGACTTTC
.	large	TRBV25-1	TRBJ1-3	CASSGLDSGNTIYF	TGTGCCAGCAGTGGTCTCGACTCTGGAAACACCATATATTTT
.	medium-sized	TRBV19	TRBJ2-1	CASSIPGRLNEQFF	TGTGCCAGTAGTATCCCGGGGCGCCTCAATGAGCAGTTCTTC
.	large	TRBV19	TRBJ1-1	CASSISQGGTEAFF	TGTGCCAGTAGTATAAGTCAGGGCGGCACTGAAGCTTTCTTT
.	medium-sized	TRBV20-1	TRBJ2-7	CSAKGKTAGINHEQYF	TGCAGTGCTAAGGGCAAGACCGCGGGAATCAACCACGAGCAGTACTTC
TRBD2	large	TRBV27	TRBJ2-3	CASSRTSGSTDTQYF	TGTGCCAGCTCCCGGACTAGCGGGAGTACAGATACGCAGTATTTT
.	large	TRBV4-3	TRBJ2-7	CASSLGLPLLNEQYF	TGCGCCAGCAGCCTCGGACTCCCACTCCTAAACGAGCAGTACTTC
.	.	TRBV19	TRBJ2-7	CASRPSRVTEQYF	TGTGCCAGTAGGCCATCCAGGGTCACGGAGCAGTACTTC
.	.	TRBV4-3	TRBJ2-2	CASSYDRYTGELFF	TGTGCCAGCAGTTATGACCGTTACACCGGGGAGCTGTTTTTT
TRBD2	large	TRBV7-2	TRBJ2-1	CASSLTSGKNEQFF	TGTGCCAGCAGCCTGACTAGCGGGAAGAATGAGCAGTTCTTC
.	.	TRBV14	TRBJ2-3	CASGQTTLADTQYF	TGTGCCAGCGGCCAAACGACACTAGCAGATACGCAGTATTTT
.	.	TRBV19	TRBJ2-5	CASSIDLETQYF	TGTGCCAGTAGTATAGATCTGGAGACCCAGTACTTC
.	medium-sized	TRBV19	TRBJ2-1	CASSPRQHNEQFF	TGTGCCAGTAGTCCCAGACAGCACAATGAGCAGTTCTTC
.	few	TRBV19	TRBJ2-7	CASSPALSYEQYF	TGTGCCAGTAGTCCAGCTCTCTCCTACGAGCAGTACTTC
TRBD2	.	TRBV28	TRBJ2-7	CASSFRLAGDEQYF	TGTGCCAGCAGTTTTAGACTAGCGGGAGACGAGCAGTACTTC
.	large	TRBV2	TRBJ2-7	CASSVRDKLYEQYF	TGTGCCAGCAGTGTTCGAGACAAGCTTTACGAGCAGTACTTC
TRBD1	large	TRBV7-9	TRBJ2-3	CASSQRQGSTDTQYF	TGTGCCAGCAGCCAGCGACAGGGCAGCACAGATACGCAGTATTTT
TRBD1	medium-sized	TRBV25-1	TRBJ2-1	CASSEATGTGSYNEQFF	TGTGCCAGCAGTGAAGCCACCGGGACAGGCTCCTACAATGAGCAGTTCTTC
.	few	TRBV19	TRBJ2-7	CASLTTGLSYEQYF	TGTGCCAGTCTTACCACGGGACTTTCCTACGAGCAGTACTTC
.	medium-sized	TRBV12-3/TRBV12-4	TRBJ2-3	CASTLGSTDTQYF	TGTGCCAGCACCTTGGGGAGCACAGATACGCAGTATTTT
TRBD2	large	TRBV5-4	TRBJ2-7	CASSWTSGYSYEQYF	TGTGCCAGCAGCTGGACTAGCGGGTACTCCTACGAGCAGTACTTC
.	medium-sized	TRBV19	TRBJ1-1	CASSLEGNTEAFF	TGTGCCAGTAGTTTGGAAGGGAACACTGAAGCTTTCTTT
.	medium-sized	TRBV11-2	TRBJ2-7	CASSWGNYEQYF	TGTGCCAGCAGCTGGGGAAACTACGAGCAGTACTTC
.	large	TRBV7-2	TRBJ2-3	CASSAYGAGAVGSTDTQYF	TGTGCCAGCAGCGCCTACGGGGCCGGGGCTGTAGGTAGCACAGATACGCAGTATTTT
TRBD1	large	TRBV28	TRBJ2-5	CASSPGTGHGTQYF	TGTGCCAGCAGTCCAGGGACAGGTCATGGTACCCAGTACTTC
TRBD2	large	TRBV27	TRBJ2-1	CASSANLGLAGREQFF	TGTGCCAGCAGCGCCAACCTGGGACTAGCGGGTAGAGAGCAGTTCTTC
TRBD2	large	TRBV27	TRBJ2-7	CASSIAGGGDYEQYF	TGTGCCAGCAGCATAGCGGGAGGAGGGGACTACGAGCAGTACTTC
.	.	TRBV28	TRBJ2-3	CASRRDSATDTQYF	TGTGCCAGCAGACGTGACTCGGCCACAGATACGCAGTATTTT
.	medium-sized	TRBV12-3/TRBV12-4	TRBJ2-1	CASYDGVGDEQFF	TGTGCCAGCTATGATGGCGTCGGGGATGAGCAGTTCTTC
.	large	TRBV7-2	TRBJ1-6	CASRSRGSYNSPLHF	TGTGCCAGCAGGTCCCGGGGGTCCTATAATTCACCCCTCCACTTT
.	medium-sized	TRBV2	TRBJ2-2	CATLNNRGELFF	TGTGCCACCCTCAATAACCGCGGGGAGCTGTTTTTT